This TCR beta chain appears in the sequencing data of a study of blood T cell repertoires in COVID-19. Study in general: Material from acute and convalescent COVID-19 was sourced from the United States, Italy and Spain. PBMCs, B-cell-depleted T cells, or T cells were the source of the cDNA or gDNA that made up the material.

Produced via immunoSEQ multiplex PCR; TCRdb's table is partial and in-frame only. In the table there are about 340,000 clones, roughly 90% of which are singletons. Followed over time, Seattle patients had been enrolled while infection was active. This CDR3 has 16 residues. Losses at the gene ends were 0 bases for V and 7 bases for J; bases not matched to a gene: 3. Looked up from germline, CDR1 is MNHEY and CDR2 is SVGAGI. The TCR was taken from a woman aged 70-85 years with COVID-19, enrolled during active disease. Sequenced: peripheral blood. This sequence joins TRBV6-5 and TRBJ1-6; 10 bases line up with TRBD1. The DNA of the CDR3 is TGTGCCAGCAGTTACTCGAGGGGACAGGGGAATTCACCCCTCCACTTT. This sequence encodes CASSYSRGQGNSPLHF.